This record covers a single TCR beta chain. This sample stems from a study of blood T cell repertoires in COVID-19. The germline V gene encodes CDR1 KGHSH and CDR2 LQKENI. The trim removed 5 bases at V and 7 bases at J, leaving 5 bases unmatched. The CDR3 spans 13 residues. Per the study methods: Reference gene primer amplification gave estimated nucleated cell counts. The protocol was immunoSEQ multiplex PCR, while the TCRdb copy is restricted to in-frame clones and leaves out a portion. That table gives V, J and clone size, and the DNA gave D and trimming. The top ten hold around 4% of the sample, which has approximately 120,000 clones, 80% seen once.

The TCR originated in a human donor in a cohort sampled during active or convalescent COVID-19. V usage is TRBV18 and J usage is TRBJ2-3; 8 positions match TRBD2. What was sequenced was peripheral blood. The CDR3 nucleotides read TGTGCCAGCTCATCCGGGGGGGGCTATACGCAGTATTTT. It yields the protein CASSSGGGYTQYF. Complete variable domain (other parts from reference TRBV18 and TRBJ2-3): NAGVMQNPRHLVRRRGQEARLRCSPMKGHSHVYWYRQLPEEGLKFMVYLQKENIIDESGMPKERFSAEFPKEGPSILRIQQVVRGDSAAYFCASSSGGGYTQYFGPGTRLTVL.